This TCR beta chain was captured by sequencing in a study of identical twins. Study results and limitations: Those out-of-frame alpha sequences shared by twins showed an excess of low generation probability. Reduced insertions were recorded for abundant cord blood beta clonotypes, with no such pattern in memory repertoires.

This clonotype was observed a few times. No antigen is known for it. Trimming stripped 3 bases from V and 4 bases from J, with 22 bases between. CDR1 and CDR2 from the germline V gene are MGHRA and YSYEKL. The CDR3 spans 17 residues. Unique molecular identifiers were in the cDNA, with template-switch universal primer binding. MiXCR, applied by TCRdb to the 5' RACE reads, yields one record per CDR3 protein. The data hold hundreds of thousands of distinct CDR3 sequences, with over 9% observed a single time. These records were also assigned to another study, of yellow fever vaccine responses in identical twins.

The chain has TRBV4-1 and TRBJ2-7, with D perhaps TRBD2 (6 bases). Input material: PBMCs. The sequence was collected from a woman in her late teens or twenties in good health. The CDR3 DNA sequence: TGCGCCAGCAGCCACCACCCGGTCCGGGGGAGAGAGTACGAGCAGTACTTC. Amino acid sequence: CASSHHPVRGREYEQYF.